This TCR beta chain originates from a study of early T cells in non-severe SARS-CoV-2 infection. Study conclusions and caveats: Anti-spike CD8 specificities were favored by VDJdb matching, whose results missed private and CD4 specificities.

About this clonotype: Its antigen is unknown.

One entry per CDR3 protein results from TCRdb running MiXCR on the 5' RACE reads. Of more than 85,000 distinct CDR3 sequences listed, 10% to 15% are singletons. This CDR3 is built from 12 residues. Germline lookup yields CDR1 MDHEN and CDR2 SYDVKM. The ends were cut back, 10 bases at V and 4 bases at J, with 11 bases in the middle. The chain carries TRBV28 and TRBJ1-3, with a tentative D call TRBD1 (6 bases). This receptor was taken from an adult who was a healthcare worker with PCR-confirmed SARS-CoV-2 infection or an uninfected control (not recorded which). The sample taken for sequencing was whole blood. The CDR3 DNA sequence: TGTGCCATTTCAGGGACAGGAAACACCATATATTTT. Its translation: CAISGTGNTIYF.